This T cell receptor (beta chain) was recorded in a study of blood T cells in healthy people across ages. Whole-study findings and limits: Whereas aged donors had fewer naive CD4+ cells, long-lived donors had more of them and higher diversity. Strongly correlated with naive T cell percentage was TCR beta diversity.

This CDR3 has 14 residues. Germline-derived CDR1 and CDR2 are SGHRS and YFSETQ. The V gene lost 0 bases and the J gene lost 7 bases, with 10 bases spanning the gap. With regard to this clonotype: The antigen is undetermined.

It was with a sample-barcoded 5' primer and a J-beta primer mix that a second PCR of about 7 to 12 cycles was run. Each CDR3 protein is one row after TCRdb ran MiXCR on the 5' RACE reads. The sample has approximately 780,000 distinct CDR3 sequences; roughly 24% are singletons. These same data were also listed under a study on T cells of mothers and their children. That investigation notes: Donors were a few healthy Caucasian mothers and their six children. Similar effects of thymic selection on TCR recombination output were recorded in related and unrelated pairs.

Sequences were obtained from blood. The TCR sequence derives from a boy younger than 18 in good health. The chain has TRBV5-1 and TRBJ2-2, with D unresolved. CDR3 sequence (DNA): TGCGCCAGCAGCTTGGACAGTCCCATCGGGGAGCTGTTTTTT. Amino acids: CASSLDSPIGELFF.